This T cell receptor beta chain was found in a study of CD8+ T cells in alopecia areata. Germline V CDR1 and CDR2: DFQATT, SNEGSKA (reference sequence). The V end was cut by 6 bases, the J end by 10 bases, with 12 bases between. The CDR3 length is 10 residues. As the sequencing template, cDNA was produced by extracting RNA and reverse transcribing it. Generated by immunoSEQ multiplex PCR, the TCRdb table keeps only in-frame clones and is missing some. The sample gives a few hundred thousand clones, more than 45% of which show up once; more than 1.5% is in the top ten. As for this clone: Its antigen is as yet unknown.

Study-wide results and limits: Tofacitinib yielded significantly lower scalp clonality and fewer expanded CD8+ clones among the top 100.

The treatment here: oral pan-JAK inhibitor, 5-10 mg twice daily. This sequence joins TRBV20-1 and TRBJ1-1, with D unresolved. The source of this sequence is a human donor with alopecia areata. The source was CD4+ T cells sorted from blood, collected at week 4, from a patient treated with tofacitinib. DNA of the CDR3: TGCAGTGCGTCGGAACAAAGAGCTTTCTTT. This gives the protein CSASEQRAFF.